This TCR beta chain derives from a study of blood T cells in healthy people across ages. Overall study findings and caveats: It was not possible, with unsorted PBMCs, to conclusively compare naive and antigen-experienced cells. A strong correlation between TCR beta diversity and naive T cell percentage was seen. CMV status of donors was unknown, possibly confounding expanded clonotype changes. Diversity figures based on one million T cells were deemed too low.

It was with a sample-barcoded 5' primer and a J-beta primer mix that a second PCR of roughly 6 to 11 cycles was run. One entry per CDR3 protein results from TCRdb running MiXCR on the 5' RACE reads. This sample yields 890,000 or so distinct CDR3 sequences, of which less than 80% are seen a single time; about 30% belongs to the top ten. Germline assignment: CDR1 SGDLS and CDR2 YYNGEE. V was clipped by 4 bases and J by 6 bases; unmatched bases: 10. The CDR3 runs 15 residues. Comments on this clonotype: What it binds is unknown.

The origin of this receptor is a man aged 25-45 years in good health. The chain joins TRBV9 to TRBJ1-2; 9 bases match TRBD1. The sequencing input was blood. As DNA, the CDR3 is TGTGCCAGCAGCCTCCCTCACAGGGGGCTTGATGGCTACACCTTC. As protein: CASSLPHRGLDGYTF.